This T cell receptor (beta chain) was sequenced for a study of CXCR3-negative and CXCR3-positive naive CD8 T cells. Study results and caveats: A higher hydrophobicity marked the TRB CDR3s of CXCR3-positive naive cells versus CXCR3-negative naive cells. Memory cells diverged, while naive CXCR3-positive and CXCR3-negative cells had similar TRBV-TRBJ usage. In cryopreserved cells, CXCR3 expression partially decreased, and fresh PBMCs were used in most assays.

The CDR3 totals 14 residues. Germline V gene sequence: CDR1 SQVTM, CDR2 ANQGSEA. UMI-labeled 5' RACE TRB cDNA libraries were prepared from the cells. For each CDR3 protein, TCRdb gives one entry from its re-call of the 5' RACE reads, without DNA. The sample is made up of roughly 120,000 distinct CDR3 sequences, and the top ten hold 0.5% to 0.75% of it. Triplicate sorting captured hundreds of thousands of cells each from every CD8+ T cell subset. Concerning this clonotype: Its antigen remains unknown.

This chain uses TRBV29-1 with TRBJ1-1; TCRdb returns TRBD1, unconfirmable since there is no DNA. Specimen: naive CXCR3+ CD8+ T cells from blood. Subset defined: CD45RO-CCR7+CD27+CD95- naive CD8+ T cells expressing CXCR3 (TNR3+). The clonotype comes from a human donor in good health. Some clones in this sample may be carry-over from other donors' samples. The CDR3 protein is CSARQADVDTEAFF.